Each of the 14 T cell receptor beta chains below was sequenced from the same sample in a study of blood T cells in healthy people across ages. Primed by a sample-barcoded 5' primer and a J-beta primer mix, a second PCR proceeded for 7 to 11 cycles. TCRdb re-called the 5' RACE reads through MiXCR, storing one row per CDR3 protein. The sample has fewer than 900,000 distinct CDR3 sequences, approximately 39% seen once. The sample consisted of blood. The source is a woman aged 60-75 years in good health.

This clonotype was observed a few times. The chain carries TRBV28 and TRBJ2-3; D not certain. Germline V CDR1 and CDR2: MDHEN, SYDVKM. V lost 8 bases and J 7 bases, leaving 10 bases between the germline ends. The CDR3 covers 11 residues. CDR3 nucleotide sequence: TGTGCCAGCCGCGCGAGTAATACGCAGTATTTT. Its protein product is CASRASNTQYF.

Many counts were recorded for this clonotype. Given a much more abundant clone one base away, this may be a read error. The rearrangement links TRBV28 to TRBJ1-5, with a tentative D call TRBD1 (5 bases). Trimming stripped 5 bases from V and 7 bases from J, with 15 bases between. The CDR3 has 14 amino acids. The V gene's germline CDR1 is MDHEN and CDR2 SYDVKM. The CDR3 nucleotides read TGTGCCAGCAGTGTAATCGACAGCGGGCAGCCCCAGCATTTT. Its protein is CASSVIDSGQPQHF.

This clonotype was seen many times. The J gene is TRBJ1-2, the V gene TRBV7-9; a possible D gene is TRBD1 (5 bases). CDR1 is SEHNR and CDR2 is FQNEAQ in the germline V gene (reference sequence). V was cut by 1 base and J by 4 bases, with 7 bases left in between. CDR3 length equals 13 residues. CDR3 in amino acids: CASSLGQSYGYTF. CDR3 bases: TGTGCCAGCAGCTTAGGACAGTCCTATGGCTACACCTTC.

There are many counts of this clonotype. This CDR3 reads CASSAGQGAYNEQFF. DNA for the CDR3: TGTGCCAGCAGCGCCGGACAGGGGGCGTACAATGAGCAGTTCTTC. The chain couples TRBV7-9 to TRBJ2-1, with 11 bases that match TRBD1. The CDR3 totals 15 residues. Germline CDR1 SEHNR, CDR2 FQNEAQ (reference sequence). With 5 bases clipped from V and 4 bases from J, the junction kept 4 bases outside the gene matches.

The table lists this clonotype with a few counts. This chain connects TRBV25-1 to TRBJ2-7; 7 bases map to TRBD1. Germline V gene sequence: CDR1 MGHDK, CDR2 SYGVNS. With V trimmed by 8 bases and J by 6 bases, 13 bases remained unmatched. The CDR3 spans 14 residues. The CDR3 DNA sequence: TGTGCCAGCTCCCCCGGGGACAGATTCTCCGAGCAGTACTTC. Protein sequence: CASSPGDRFSEQYF.

This clonotype was seen many times. The chain has TRBV2 and TRBJ2-4; the match to TRBD1 covers 10 bases. Germline values: CDR1 SNHLY, CDR2 FYNNEI. The trim removed 8 bases at V and 0 bases at J, leaving 10 bases unmatched. This CDR3 is built from 17 residues. The CDR3 reads CASRDRGKMRAKNIQYF. The CDR3 DNA reads as TGTGCCAGCCGGGACAGGGGAAAGATGAGAGCCAAAAACATTCAGTACTTC.

V and J are TRBV9 and TRBJ2-1; D might be TRBD2 (6 bases). In germline, CDR1 is SGDLS, CDR2 YYNGEE. V lost 0 bases to trimming and J lost 5 bases, with 12 bases between them. The CDR3 has 15 amino acids. The CDR3 region is CASSVEAGTDNEQFF. DNA of the CDR3: TGTGCCAGCAGCGTAGAGGCGGGAACGGACAATGAGCAGTTCTTC.

The CDR3 spells CASGLMQGTTEAFF. The CDR3, as DNA: TGTGCTAGTGGTTTGATGCAGGGGACCACTGAAGCTTTCTTT. The gene calls are TRBV12-5 and TRBJ1-1, with a weak D call TRBD1 (6 bases). The V gene lost 2 bases and the J gene lost 4 bases, with 11 bases spanning the gap. Germline V gene sequence: CDR1 LGHNT, CDR2 FRNRAP. This CDR3 has 14 residues.

The chain joins TRBV20-1 to TRBJ2-7; 10 positions agree with TRBD2. The V gene end was trimmed by 5 bases and the J gene end by 4 bases; junction bases not matched to a gene: 5. Germline CDR1 and CDR2: DFQATT and SNEGSKA (reference sequence). The CDR3 is 13 amino acids. The CDR3 spells CSAGGLADYEQYF. The CDR3 bases are TGCAGTGCTGGCGGACTAGCGGATTACGAGCAGTACTTC.

The chain joins TRBV7-3 to TRBJ1-1, with 10 bases matching TRBD1. CDR1 SGHTA and CDR2 FQGTGA come from the germline V gene. The CDR3 length is 16 residues. Germline trimming cut 5 bases from V and 6 bases from J; bases unmatched to any gene: 12. This CDR3 reads CASSRSPGTGAAEAFF. CDR3 nucleotide sequence: TGTGCCAGCAGCCGCTCTCCGGGGACAGGGGCCGCTGAAGCTTTCTTT.

This clonotype was observed many times. For the CDR3, the DNA is TGTGCCAGCAGCCAAGAACGGCGAGCTAGCACAGATACGCAGTATTTT. Its translation: CASSQERRASTDTQYF. V and J are TRBV4-2 and TRBJ2-3, with D uncertain. CDR1 and CDR2 from the germline V gene are LGHNA and YNFKEQ. V was trimmed by 0 bases and J by 0 bases, leaving 10 bases between them. The CDR3 runs 16 residues.

This chain connects TRBV10-3 to TRBJ2-7, with D possibly TRBD2 on 5 matching bases. The V gene lost 2 bases and the J gene lost 0 bases, with 11 bases spanning the gap. Germline V CDR1 and CDR2: ENHRY, SYGVKD. The CDR3 runs 15 residues. CDR3 nucleotides: TGTGCCATCAGTGAGGGGAGTTTCAGCTCCTACGAGCAGTACTTC. Protein product: CAISEGSFSSYEQYF.

With regard to this clonotype: The junction and the germline gene differ at one end; a read error may be behind it. The chain joins TRBV7-2 to TRBJ1-6; D call uncertain. CDR1 is SGHTA and CDR2 is FQGNSA in the germline V gene. The CDR3 loop spans 13 amino acids. For the CDR3, the DNA is TGTGCCAGCAGCGAACTAGGTGTTTCACCCCCCCACTTT. Protein product: CASSELGVSPPHF.

With respect to this clonotype: An end of the junction does not agree with germline; a read error may underlie this. The rearrangement uses TRBV7-7 and TRBJ2-1; D tentatively fits TRBD1 or TRBD2 (5 bases each). This CDR3 region has 12 residues. Germline values: CDR1 SSHAT, CDR2 FNYEAQ (reference sequence). CDR3: CASSRDRGEQFF. The DNA of the CDR3 is TGTGCTAGCAGCAGGGACCGGGGTGAGCAGTTCTTC.